Below, 10 T cell receptor beta chains from the same sample are listed, as sequenced in a study of sequential checkpoint blockade in melanoma (dated by TCRdb to the late 2010s). The label giving this sample's treatment or condition can be read as: randomized to nivolumab then ipilimumab (arm A) or the reverse (arm B). Library creation used the immunoSEQ multiplex PCR assay. The source is immuneACCESS, and TCRdb retained only in-frame sequences with V and J called. Part of the clones is not carried over; for the studies checked, unresolved V genes explain less than half of this, and the remainder is unexplained. This sample has over 25,000 clones in its table, and about 72% of those were observed once. The ten biggest clones cover roughly 13% of the sample. The sample was CD8+ T cells sorted from blood (inferred from file names), taken from a patient given nivolumab and ipilimumab in sequence. All receptors come from a human donor with melanoma.

The chain uses TRBV19 and TRBJ2-2; TRBD1 is a possible D gene (6 bases). The CDR3 is made up of 16 amino acids. V lost 7 bases and J lost 3, with 18 bases in between. Looked up from germline, CDR1 is LNHDA and CDR2 is SQIVND (reference sequence). CDR3 coding DNA: TGTGCCAGTAAGATCCCAGGGGCGGAGGACACCGGGGAGCTGTTTTTT. Encoded protein: CASKIPGAEDTGELFF.

This rearrangement joins TRBV4-2 to TRBJ2-7; D not resolved. The CDR3 runs 15 residues. V lost 2 bases and J 0 bases, leaving 11 bases between the germline ends. Germline V gene sequence: CDR1 LGHNA, CDR2 YNFKEQ. The CDR3 nucleotides are TGTGCCAGCAGCCAAAGCACCGCAAGCTCCTACGAGCAGTACTTC. Translating it yields CASSQSTASSYEQYF.

The genes are TRBV30 and TRBJ2-5; a weak D match, TRBD1 (5 bases). The CDR3 is made up of 16 amino acids. Germline V gene data show CDR1 as GTSNPN and CDR2 as SVGIG (reference sequence). Trimming pared 5 bases from V and 2 bases from J, leaving 21 bases between. The CDR3: CAWAVPDSLHQETQYF. DNA of the CDR3: TGTGCCTGGGCTGTTCCCGACAGCCTACATCAAGAGACCCAGTACTTC.

This clone has just one count. The chain links TRBV12-5 to TRBJ1-2; D unclear. V shed 4 bases and J shed 2 bases, with 11 bases lying between them. Germline V lookup: CDR1 LGHNT, CDR2 FRNRAP. The CDR3 contains 14 residues. The CDR3 nucleotides are TGTGCTAGTGGTTCCTCCGGCAGGAACTATGGCTACACCTTC. Its protein product is CASGSSGRNYGYTF.

This clone has a handful of counts. V gene TRBV5-6 combines with J gene TRBJ1-2; 7 bases agree with TRBD1. Looked up from germline, CDR1 is SGHDT and CDR2 is YYEEEE. Germline trimming cut 4 bases from V and 6 bases from J; bases unmatched to any gene: 12. The CDR3 is made up of 15 amino acids. CDR3 sequence (DNA): TGTGCCAGCAGCCGAGCACGCTTCCAGGGGGATGGCTACACCTTC. Its translation: CASSRARFQGDGYTF.

V gene TRBV5-1 combines with J gene TRBJ2-5; a weak D match, TRBD1 (5 bases). The J call may be in error: the DNA end matches TRBJ2-7 better. In germline, CDR1 is SGHRS, CDR2 YFSETQ. The CDR3 runs to 12 residues. CDR3 protein: CASSQQGYEQYF. DNA of the CDR3: TGCGCCAGCAGCCAGCAGGGCTACGAGCAGTACTTC.

The chain carries TRBV2 and TRBJ2-5; 7 bases map to TRBD2. This CDR3 is built from 15 residues. Unmatched junction bases numbered 5, after V lost 2 bases and J lost 2 bases. Germline assignment: CDR1 SNHLY and CDR2 FYNNEI. CDR3 sequence: CASSESAGEQETQYF. The CDR3 nucleotides are TGTGCCAGCAGTGAATCTGCGGGGGAACAAGAGACCCAGTACTTC.

This clone appeared a single time. This chain links TRBV11-2 with TRBJ2-3; 9 positions agree with TRBD2. The CDR3 runs to 16 residues. Trimming took 1 base from V and 2 from J; bases not matched to a gene: 4. In germline, CDR1 is SGHAT, CDR2 FQNNGV. DNA for the CDR3: TGTGCCAGCAGCTTAGGGACTAGCGCCTTCACAGATACGCAGTATTTT. Amino acids: CASSLGTSAFTDTQYF.

V is TRBV27 and J is TRBJ2-7; D not resolved. Looked up from germline, CDR1 is MNHEY and CDR2 is SMNVEV (reference sequence). Trimming took off 8 bases at V and 5 bases at J, with 10 bases between the two ends. The CDR3 consists of 11 residues. CDR3: CASGLVHEQYF. Written as DNA, the CDR3 is TGTGCCAGCGGTCTAGTCCACGAGCAGTACTTC.

This chain links TRBV27 with TRBJ1-5; D remains unclear. Germline assignment: CDR1 MNHEY and CDR2 SMNVEV (reference sequence). V shed 4 bases and J shed 0 bases, with 10 bases lying between them. This CDR3 has 15 residues. The CDR3 protein is CASSSGSYSNQPQHF. The CDR3 bases are TGTGCCAGCAGTTCGGGTAGCTATAGCAATCAGCCCCAGCATTTT.